These 32 T cell receptor beta chains share one sample of origin, sequenced in a study of cytomegalovirus exposure and HLA in healthy donors. Use of 60 Vbeta and 13 Jbeta primers characterized the PCR. Assay used: immunoSEQ multiplex PCR; TCRdb lists only in-frame clones, some missing. The table shows about 180,000 clones, with around three quarters occurring only once. Sequenced sample: PBMCs. These receptors were taken from a woman in her 30s in good health and CMV-seropositive.

The chain has TRBV7-8 and TRBJ2-5; 8 bases are shared with TRBD2. The V gene end was trimmed by 5 bases and the J gene end by 2 bases; junction bases not matched to a gene: 10. The CDR3 is made up of 16 amino acids. The germline gives CDR1 SGHVS, CDR2 FQNEAQ. This chain's CDR3 is CASSRRGSGEQETQYF. Written as DNA, the CDR3 is TGTGCCAGCAGCCGGCGGGGTAGCGGGGAACAAGAGACCCAGTACTTC.

In nucleotides, the CDR3 is TGTGCCAGCAGCGTCCAGCCGGACAGGGGGAGGGATGAGCAGTTCTTC. It specifies CASSVQPDRGRDEQFF. This chain connects TRBV9 to TRBJ2-1, with 10 bases identical to TRBD1. V shed 2 bases and J 8 bases; nucleotides not matched to a gene: 10. CDR1 is SGDLS, CDR2 YYNGEE, per germline. This CDR3 region has 16 residues.

Comment on this clone: The same CDR3 also results from other DNA sequences found in this sample. The chain is built from TRBV19 and TRBJ1-5; TRBD1 agrees at 10 bases. This CDR3 region has 13 residues. Germline assignment: CDR1 LNHDA and CDR2 SQIVND (reference sequence). The V segment lost 6 bases and the J segment 4 bases; nucleotides outside the gene matches: 0. CDR3 sequence (DNA): TGTGCCAGTAGGGGACAGGGGAATCAGCCCCAGCATTTT. Translating gives CASRGQGNQPQHF.

The chain carries TRBV9 and TRBJ2-3; unclear D gene. Germline CDR1 reads SGDLS; CDR2 reads YYNGEE. This CDR3 spans 12 amino acids. V was trimmed by 0 bases and J by 3 bases, leaving 2 bases between them. The CDR3 protein is CASSVATDTQYF. The CDR3 DNA follows: TGTGCCAGCAGCGTAGCTACAGATACGCAGTATTTT.

This clone was seen a handful of times. The J gene is TRBJ1-3, the V gene TRBV2; the D is unclear. Trimming took 1 base from V and 3 from J, leaving 7 bases between them. This CDR3 has 14 residues. Germline loops: CDR1 SNHLY, CDR2 FYNNEI. CDR3 region: CASSEGVVGNTIYF. CDR3 bases: TGTGCCAGCAGTGAAGGAGTGGTTGGAAACACCATATATTTT.

The genes are TRBV9 and TRBJ2-7; weak D call: TRBD2 (6 bases). Trimming stripped 3 bases from V and 1 base from J, with 11 bases between. Looked up from germline, CDR1 is SGDLS and CDR2 is YYNGEE. The length of the CDR3 is 14 residues. CDR3 protein: CASSGGDGSYEQYF. The CDR3 DNA follows: TGTGCCAGCAGCGGGGGGGACGGATCCTACGAGCAGTACTTC.

The genes are TRBV5-1 and TRBJ2-1; TRBD2 might be the D (6 bases). CDR1 and CDR2 (germline): SGHRS, YFSETQ. CDR3 length: 15 residues. V was clipped by 5 bases and J by 1 base, with 13 bases between them. Written as DNA, the CDR3 is TGCGCCAGCAGTCCCGGGACTGAATCCTACAATGAGCAGTTCTTC. As protein: CASSPGTESYNEQFF. The full variable domain, rest sourced from reference TRBV5-1 and TRBJ2-1, is KAGVTQTPRYLIKTRGQQVTLSCSPISGHRSVSWYQQTPGQGLQFLFEYFSETQRNKGNFPGRFSGRQFSNSRSEMNVSTLELGDSALYLCASSPGTESYNEQFFGPGTRLTVL.

The chain uses TRBV7-8 and TRBJ1-2; D remains unclear. Germline V gene lookup returns CDR1 SGHVS and CDR2 FQNEAQ. With 5 bases removed from V and 6 bases from J, the gap between germline ends came to 13 bases. This CDR3 has 13 residues. The CDR3 protein is CASSLFTENGYTF. DNA of the CDR3: TGTGCCAGCAGCCTGTTTACCGAGAATGGCTACACCTTC.

The chain recombines TRBV14 with TRBJ2-5; 8 bases fit TRBD2. The J segment lost 4 bases and the V segment lost 7 bases, leaving 5 bases of the junction unmatched. This CDR3 contains 13 residues. Germline lookup yields CDR1 SGHDN and CDR2 FVKESK. The CDR3 spells CASNKGLGETQYF. In DNA form, the CDR3 reads TGTGCCAGCAATAAGGGACTAGGAGAGACCCAGTACTTC.

The chain joins TRBV7-2 to TRBJ1-5; weak D call: TRBD1 (5 bases). The CDR3 has 16 amino acids. V was clipped by 1 base and J by 3 bases, with 13 bases between them. CDR1 SGHTA and CDR2 FQGNSA come from the germline V gene. The CDR3 DNA reads TGTGCCAGCAGCTTAGTTTCAGGGCCCAACAATCAGCCCCAGCATTTT. This sequence encodes CASSLVSGPNNQPQHF.

This clone has more than one count but fewer than ten. V is TRBV9 and J is TRBJ2-3, with TRBD2 matching over 11 bases. Trimming at V came to 7 bases and at J to 4 bases, leaving 8 bases not matched to a gene. Per the germline V gene, CDR1 is SGDLS and CDR2 is YYNGEE. This CDR3 is built from 15 residues. The CDR3 DNA sequence: TGTGCCAGCGGGGATAGCGGGGGGGCCGCAGATACGCAGTATTTT. This translates into CASGDSGGAADTQYF. Together with reference TRBV9 and TRBJ2-3, the CDR3 gives the full variable domain: DSGVTQTPKHLITATGQRVTLRCSPRSGDLSVYWYQQSLDQGLQFLIQYYNGEERAKGNILERFSAQQFPDLHSELNLSSLELGDSALYFCASGDSGGAADTQYFGPGTRLTVL.

This clone has more than one count but fewer than ten. J is TRBJ2-7 and V is TRBV4-2; 10 bases are a match to TRBD2. The CDR3 contains 16 residues. Germline V gene data show CDR1 as LGHNA and CDR2 as YNFKEQ. V gave up 1 base and J gave up 11 bases; unmatched junction bases: 14. The CDR3 spells CASSQGISGGPYRKYF. DNA of the CDR3: TGTGCCAGCAGCCAAGGAATTAGCGGGGGGCCCTATCGTAAGTACTTC.

The chain links TRBV10-3 to TRBJ2-3; D is possibly TRBD1 (6 bases). This CDR3 spans 13 amino acids. CDR1 and CDR2 (germline): ENHRY, SYGVKD. Trimming cost V 5 bases and J 3 bases, with 9 bases left between them. This CDR3 reads CAISNRETDTQYF. CDR3 coding DNA: TGTGCCATCAGTAACAGGGAAACAGATACGCAGTATTTT.

This chain connects TRBV7-9 to TRBJ2-7; D unclear. Trimming took off 0 bases at V and 2 bases at J, with 8 bases between the two ends. CDR3 length equals 14 residues. The germline V gene encodes CDR1 SEHNR and CDR2 FQNEAQ (reference sequence). The CDR3 bases are TGTGCCAGCAGCTTAGCGCTGCCTACCTACGAGCAGTACTTC. Protein product: CASSLALPTYEQYF.

V usage is TRBV5-6 and J usage is TRBJ2-7; 10 bases align to TRBD1. Germline loops: CDR1 SGHDT, CDR2 YYEEEE. This CDR3 has 13 residues. Unmatched junction bases numbered 3, after V lost 4 bases and J lost 5 bases. Here the CDR3 reads CASSRDRGHEQYF. CDR3 sequence (DNA): TGTGCCAGCAGCCGGGACAGGGGTCACGAGCAGTACTTC.

This rearrangement joins TRBV14 to TRBJ2-4, with a weak D call TRBD2 (5 bases). The germline gives CDR1 SGHDN, CDR2 FVKESK. Trimming pared 1 base from V and 0 bases from J, leaving 10 bases between. The CDR3 is made up of 16 amino acids. CDR3: CASSQGTSLAKNIQYF. The DNA of the CDR3 is TGTGCCAGCAGCCAAGGGACTTCCCTAGCCAAAAACATTCAGTACTTC.

The chain carries TRBV28 and TRBJ2-2; D unclear. V lost 6 bases to trimming and J lost 5 bases, with 7 bases between them. The CDR3 length is 12 residues. CDR1 is MDHEN and CDR2 is SYDVKM in the germline V gene. The CDR3 here is CASSVLTGELFF. In DNA form, the CDR3 reads TGTGCCAGCAGCGTATTGACCGGGGAGCTGTTTTTT.

In DNA, the CDR3 is TGTGCCAGCAGTTACTTGCAAAGGCAGGGAGAGACCCAGTACTTC. Its translation is CASSYLQRQGETQYF. V gene TRBV6-6 combines with J gene TRBJ2-5; possibly TRBD1 for D (5 bases). Germline V gene data show CDR1 as MNHNY and CDR2 as SVGAGI (reference sequence). CDR3 length equals 15 residues. Trimming stripped 1 base from V and 4 bases from J, with 13 bases between.

This rearrangement joins TRBV5-4 to TRBJ2-6; D is uncertain. CDR3 length: 15 amino acids. CDR1 SGHNT and CDR2 YYREEE come from the germline V gene (reference sequence). V was trimmed by 5 bases and J by 0 bases, leaving 9 bases between them. CDR3 bases: TGTGCCAGCAGACTTGACAACTCTGGGGCCAACGTCCTGACTTTC. This codes for CASRLDNSGANVLTF.

The V call is TRBV11-3, the J call TRBJ1-4; TRBD1 matches at 7 bases. CDR3 length: 15 amino acids. Trimming at V came to 5 bases and at J to 4 bases, leaving 7 bases not matched to a gene. Germline V gives CDR1 SGHNT, CDR2 YENEEA. The CDR3 nucleotides read TGTGCCAGCAGCCAAAGGACAGGTCGTAATGAAAAACTGTTTTTT. As protein: CASSQRTGRNEKLFF.

The V and J genes are TRBV5-6 and TRBJ2-7, with unresolved D. V lost 0 bases and J 2 bases, leaving 9 bases between the germline ends. There are 14 residues in the CDR3. From germline, CDR1 is SGHDT and CDR2 YYEEEE. The CDR3 DNA sequence: TGTGCCAGCAGCTTGGGTGGCATTACCTACGAGCAGTACTTC. This sequence encodes CASSLGGITYEQYF.

The chain uses TRBV7-2 and TRBJ2-1; perhaps TRBD2 as D (6 bases). This CDR3 has 14 residues. The V and J ends lost 4 bases and 5 bases respectively, with 12 bases between them. The germline V gene encodes CDR1 SGHTA and CDR2 FQGNSA. CDR3 DNA: TGTGCCAGCAGCTCACACACGGGGGACAATGAGCAGTTCTTC. Translated: CASSSHTGDNEQFF.

This clone was detected a few times. The CDR3: CASRSQGGRDIQYF. The CDR3 DNA reads TGTGCCAGTAGGTCACAGGGGGGGAGGGACATTCAGTACTTC. The rearrangement uses TRBV19 and TRBJ2-4; a possible D gene is TRBD1 (8 bases). Germline assignment: CDR1 LNHDA and CDR2 SQIVND (reference sequence). This CDR3 is 14 amino acids long. The V gene lost 6 bases and the J gene lost 8 bases, with 17 bases spanning the gap. Variable domain in full (rest from reference TRBV19 and TRBJ2-4): DGGITQSPKYLFRKEGQNVTLSCEQNLNHDAMYWYRQDPGQGLRLIYYSQIVNDFQKGDIAEGYSVSREKKESFPLTVTSAQKNPTAFYLCASRSQGGRDIQYFGAGTRLSVL.

The rearrangement joins TRBV10-1 to TRBJ2-7, with D tentatively TRBD1 (6 bases). Trimming pared 8 bases from V and 6 bases from J, leaving 20 bases between. Germline CDR1 is WNHNN and CDR2 is SYGVQD (reference sequence). The CDR3 is 14 amino acids. DNA of the CDR3: TGCGCCAGCGGTCCTATACGACAGGCCCGCGAGCAGTACTTC. Protein: CASGPIRQAREQYF.

CDR3 loop: CASSQSRLRDRGSPLHF. For the CDR3, the DNA is TGCGCCAGCAGCCAATCCCGCCTTCGGGACAGGGGTTCACCCCTCCACTTT. The genes are TRBV4-1 and TRBJ1-6, with 10 bases identical to TRBD1. The CDR3 extends over 17 amino acids. V lost 2 bases, J lost 9 bases, and 10 bases stayed unmatched. Germline CDR1 is MGHRA and CDR2 is YSYEKL.

This rearrangement joins TRBV28 to TRBJ1-4; 7 bases match TRBD1. Germline lookup yields CDR1 MDHEN and CDR2 SYDVKM. Trimming cost V 6 bases and J 8 bases; bases outside gene matches: 9. The CDR3 is 14 residues long. DNA of the CDR3: TGTGCCAGCAGCTCAACAGGGGTAGACGAAAAACTGTTTTTT. Protein sequence: CASSSTGVDEKLFF.

This chain links TRBV2 with TRBJ2-2, with TRBD2 matching over 8 bases. The CDR3 loop spans 15 amino acids. Trimming removed 6 bases from V and 0 bases from J; junction bases left unmatched: 3. Germline V gene data show CDR1 as SNHLY and CDR2 as FYNNEI. DNA for the CDR3: TGTGCCAGCAGACAGGGACTAGCGAACACCGGGGAGCTGTTTTTT. Translation: CASRQGLANTGELFF.

The rearrangement uses TRBV5-5 and TRBJ1-1; no clear D. The CDR3 contains 17 residues. Trimming took 0 bases from V and 0 from J, leaving 15 bases between them. CDR1 and CDR2 from the germline V gene are SGHKS and YYEKEE (reference sequence). CDR3 loop: CASSLEFPSVLNTEAFF. CDR3 sequence (DNA): TGTGCCAGCAGCTTGGAATTCCCGAGCGTACTGAACACTGAAGCTTTCTTT.

The CDR3 is CASGLVIEIGGLNYGYTF. The CDR3 DNA is TGTGCTAGTGGTTTGGTAATTGAGATCGGGGGACTTAACTATGGCTACACCTTC. This chain joins TRBV12-5 and TRBJ1-2, with TRBD1 as a possible D gene (5 bases). The CDR3 loop spans 18 amino acids. Germline CDR1 and CDR2: LGHNT and FRNRAP. V dropped 0 bases and J dropped 1 base, with 18 bases sitting between them.

The chain combines TRBV19 with TRBJ1-5, with D hard to call. The V and J ends lost 2 bases and 4 bases respectively, with 9 bases between them. The CDR3 length is 14 residues. Germline values: CDR1 LNHDA, CDR2 SQIVND (reference sequence). The CDR3 bases are TGTGCCAGTAGTATAATAATCAGGAATCAGCCCCAGCATTTT. Translation: CASSIIIRNQPQHF. Together with reference TRBV19 and TRBJ1-5, the CDR3 gives the full variable domain: DGGITQSPKYLFRKEGQNVTLSCEQNLNHDAMYWYRQDPGQGLRLIYYSQIVNDFQKGDIAEGYSVSREKKESFPLTVTSAQKNPTAFYLCASSIIIRNQPQHFGDGTRLSIL.

The V gene is TRBV4-1, the J gene TRBJ1-3; D not resolved. This CDR3 has 16 residues. V shed 5 bases and J shed 0 bases, with 14 bases lying between them. Germline V gene data show CDR1 as MGHRA and CDR2 as YSYEKL. The CDR3 coding sequence is TGCGCCAGCAGCTTTAGGGTCGCGGGCTCTGGAAACACCATATATTTT. Its translation: CASSFRVAGSGNTIYF.

The chain is built from TRBV19 and TRBJ2-6; 7 nucleotides agree with TRBD1. Germline-derived CDR1 and CDR2 are LNHDA and SQIVND (reference sequence). J lost 0 bases, V lost 9 bases, and 5 bases had no gene match. The CDR3 totals 15 residues. CDR3 nucleotide sequence: TGTGCCAGCCGGGACAGACCCTCTGGGGCCAACGTCCTGACTTTC. It specifies CASRDRPSGANVLTF.